Presented here are 23 T cell receptor beta chains from one specimen sequenced in a study of patients with pleural tuberculosis. TCRdb reprocessed the reads with MiXCR, giving one entry per CDR3 protein. The sample shows under 55,000 distinct CDR3 sequences, approximately 7.9% of them seen only once. These receptors came from a human donor with pleural tuberculosis.

This clonotype has just one count. A much larger clone differs by one base, so this may be a read error. The chain is built from TRBV4-3 and TRBJ2-3; a possible D gene is TRBD2 (5 bases). Germline loops: CDR1 LGHNA, CDR2 YSLEER. The CDR3 totals 12 residues. CDR3 region: CASKGLTDAQYF. The DNA for the CDR3 is TGCGCCAGCAAAGGACTCACAGATGCGCAGTATTTT.

The chain combines TRBV30 with TRBJ2-1; 9 bases line up with TRBD2. Trimming took 1 base from V and 3 from J; bases not matched to a gene: 1. This CDR3 spans 14 amino acids. CDR1 is GTSNPN, CDR2 SVGIG, per germline (reference sequence). CDR3 amino acids: CAWSGLAVYNEQFF. The CDR3 DNA follows: TGTGCCTGGAGTGGACTAGCGGTCTACAATGAGCAGTTCTTC.

This clonotype showed up many times. This chain joins TRBV11-2 and TRBJ2-7, with a weak D call TRBD1 (5 bases). The germline V and J ends were trimmed by 1 base and 7 bases, with 14 bases remaining between them. This CDR3 contains 14 residues. The germline CDR1 and CDR2 sequences are SGHAT and FQNNGV. The CDR3 loop reads CASSLGLGPREQYF. The CDR3 DNA is TGTGCCAGCAGCTTAGGACTGGGGCCGCGGGAGCAGTACTTC.

This clonotype showed up many times. V and J are TRBV11-2 and TRBJ1-5; TRBD1 matches 7 bases. Trimming cost V 3 bases and J 5 bases; bases outside gene matches: 7. This CDR3 has 15 residues. Germline values: CDR1 SGHAT, CDR2 FQNNGV. CDR3 in amino acids: CASSFLTGIDQPQHF. DNA of the CDR3: TGTGCCAGCAGCTTCCTGACAGGGATCGATCAGCCCCAGCATTTT. The full variable domain, completed using reference TRBV11-2 and TRBJ1-5, is EAGVAQSPRYKIIEKRQSVAFWCNPISGHATLYWYQQILGQGPKLLIQFQNNGVVDDSQLPKDRFSAERLKGVDSTLKIQPAKLEDSAVYLCASSFLTGIDQPQHFGDGTRLSIL.

This clonotype was observed many times. The V and J genes are TRBV29-1 and TRBJ2-5; D gene ambiguous. Germline CDR1 reads SQVTM; CDR2 reads ANQGSEA. This CDR3 spans 12 amino acids. V shed 4 bases and J shed 0 bases, with 6 bases lying between them. CDR3 residues: CSVAGYQETQYF. The CDR3 DNA reads TGCAGCGTTGCGGGCTACCAAGAGACCCAGTACTTC.

At least ten counts were recorded for this clonotype. The chain has TRBV25-1 and TRBJ1-3; D uncertain. CDR3 length: 12 residues. The germline V gene encodes CDR1 MGHDK and CDR2 SYGVNS. V was cut by 6 bases and J by 4 bases, with 7 bases left in between. The CDR3, as DNA: TGTGCCAGCAGATTAGGAGGAAACACCATATATTTT. It yields the protein CASRLGGNTIYF.

This clonotype has more than one count but fewer than ten. This chain joins TRBV29-1 and TRBJ2-2, with TRBD2 matching 11 bases. Germline V gene lookup returns CDR1 SQVTM and CDR2 ANQGSEA. CDR3 size: 12 residues. V was pared by 5 bases and J by 7 bases, with 0 bases of the junction left unmatched. The DNA of the CDR3 is TGCAGCGTTCTAGCGGGAGGCGGGGAGCTGTTTTTT. As protein: CSVLAGGGELFF.

In this sample, this clonotype turned up many times. This chain connects TRBV2 to TRBJ1-2; 9 positions match TRBD1. V lost 4 bases, J lost 4 bases, and 10 bases stayed unmatched. Germline CDR1 is SNHLY and CDR2 is FYNNEI. The CDR3 extends over 16 amino acids. CDR3 nucleotide sequence: TGTGCCAGCAGTGTTACGGGACAGGGAGCTAGCTATGGCTACACCTTC. This encodes CASSVTGQGASYGYTF. Full variable domain (remainder filled in from reference TRBV2 and TRBJ1-2): EPEVTQTPSHQVTQMGQEVILRCVPISNHLYFYWYRQILGQKVEFLVSFYNNEISEKSEIFDDQFSVERPDGSNFTLKIRSTKLEDSAMYFCASSVTGQGASYGYTFGSGTRLTVV.

There are many counts of this clonotype. The chain has TRBV28 and TRBJ1-6; D is ambiguous. This CDR3 comprises 15 residues. The germline V and J ends were trimmed by 1 base and 10 bases, with 14 bases remaining between them. The germline gives CDR1 MDHEN, CDR2 SYDVKM. The CDR3, as DNA: TGTGCCAGCAGTTTATCTCGGTCGGGTCGGTCACCCCTCCACTTT. It encodes CASSLSRSGRSPLHF.

As to this clonotype: This clone may be a read error of a much larger clone one base away. This rearrangement joins TRBV20-1 to TRBJ2-7; possibly TRBD2 for D (5 bases). Deletions cut 6 bases from V and 9 bases from J, with 21 bases between. CDR1 DFQATT and CDR2 SNEGSKA come from the germline V gene (reference sequence). The CDR3 spans 13 residues. CDR3 in amino acids: CSATVRGGHGQYF. CDR3 coding DNA: TGCAGTGCGACGGTTCGCGGAGGCCACGGGCAGTACTTC.

The sample holds many counts of this clonotype. V usage is TRBV12-3 or TRBV12-4 and J usage is TRBJ1-1; D is uncertain. The CDR3 sequence is 13 residues long. Trimming left V 5 bases short and J 3 bases short, with 10 bases between. CDR3 in amino acids: CASSPRRDTEAFF. The CDR3 region has the DNA TGTGCCAGCAGTCCGCGGAGGGACACTGAAGCTTTCTTT.

This clonotype has ten or more counts. The V call is TRBV12-3 or TRBV12-4, the J call TRBJ1-4; 7 positions match TRBD1. V dropped 4 bases and J dropped 11; count of bases not matched to a gene: 13. This CDR3 spans 15 amino acids. This chain's CDR3 is CASSSGTALDVKLFF. In nucleotides, the CDR3 is TGTGCCAGCAGTTCCGGGACAGCTCTGGACGTGAAACTGTTTTTT.

This clonotype appeared many times. The V gene is TRBV28, the J gene TRBJ1-1, with D uncertain. From germline, CDR1 is MDHEN and CDR2 SYDVKM. The CDR3 runs to 13 residues. The germline V and J ends were trimmed by 3 bases and 6 bases, with 11 bases remaining between them. The DNA for the CDR3 is TGTGCCAGCAGTTTTATCAGGCGTGCTGAAGCTTTCTTT. It specifies CASSFIRRAEAFF.

The CDR3 region is CASRRTGGNNEQFF. The CDR3 nucleotides read TGTGCCAGCAGAAGGACAGGGGGCAACAATGAGCAGTTCTTC. The rearrangement joins TRBV2 to TRBJ2-1, with 11 bases identical to TRBD1. V gave up 6 bases and J gave up 5 bases; unmatched junction bases: 3. CDR1 is SNHLY and CDR2 is FYNNEI in the germline V gene. There are 14 residues in the CDR3.

This clonotype was detected many times. The chain links TRBV6-2 or TRBV6-3 to TRBJ2-2, with TRBD1 matching over 7 bases. The germline V gene encodes CDR1 MNHEY and CDR2 SVGEGT. After removal of 3 bases from V and 3 bases from J, the junction contained 4 bases not matched to a gene. The CDR3 loop spans 15 amino acids. CDR3 sequence (DNA): TGTGCCAGCAGTTATGCCGACAGGGACACCGGGGAGCTGTTTTTT. It yields the protein CASSYADRDTGELFF.

This clonotype has at least ten counts. This rearrangement joins TRBV13 to TRBJ1-2, with a tentative D call TRBD1 (6 bases). V was shortened by 5 bases and J by 3 bases, with 16 bases between the two germline ends. The CDR3 contains 15 residues. The germline V gene has CDR1 PRHDT and CDR2 FYEKMQ (reference sequence). The CDR3, as DNA: TGTGCCAGCAGCCCTGGTCGGACAGCTTACTATGGCTACACCTTC. Its protein is CASSPGRTAYYGYTF.

This clonotype was seen a few times. V usage is TRBV29-1 and J usage is TRBJ1-4, with 7 bases lining up with TRBD1. The CDR3 is made up of 13 amino acids. Germline-derived CDR1 and CDR2 are SQVTM and ANQGSEA. The J segment lost 8 bases and the V segment lost 5 bases, leaving 8 bases of the junction unmatched. CDR3 nucleotide sequence: TGCAGCGTTCTTGACAGGGTTCTCGAAAAACTGTTTTTT. It encodes CSVLDRVLEKLFF.

This chain uses TRBV20-1 with TRBJ2-3; D is ambiguous. There are 11 residues in the CDR3. CDR1 is DFQATT and CDR2 is SNEGSKA in the germline V gene (reference sequence). Trimming shortened V by 7 bases and J by 4 bases, and 9 bases separated the two germline ends. In DNA, the CDR3 is TGCAGTGGCTACCTGGCAGATACGCAGTATTTT. Its protein is CSGYLADTQYF.

The chain combines TRBV5-1 with TRBJ2-3; D ambiguous. The germline V gene has CDR1 SGHRS and CDR2 YFSETQ. The CDR3 is made up of 14 amino acids. Trimming took off 3 bases at V and 6 bases at J, with 14 bases between the two ends. The CDR3 DNA reads as TGCGCCAGCAGCTCGTCCCAGGTTCAGGATACGCAGTATTTT. It codes for CASSSSQVQDTQYF.

A note on this clonotype: One end of the junction varies from germline; a read error may be responsible. The chain uses TRBV6-2 or TRBV6-3 and TRBJ1-1; D gene ambiguous. The CDR3 runs to 14 residues. Germline CDR1 MNHEY, CDR2 SVGEGT. The CDR3 loop reads CAISYSLQVTEAFF. CDR3 DNA sequence: TGTGCCATCAGTTACTCGTTGCAGGTAACCGAAGCTTTCTTT.

This clonotype was picked up many times. The chain links TRBV6-1 to TRBJ1-2, with D uncertain. This CDR3 region has 13 residues. Germline V gene sequence: CDR1 MNHNS, CDR2 SASEGT. V lost 7 bases and J 8 bases, leaving 17 bases between the germline ends. The CDR3 coding sequence is TGTGCCAGCACTGAGGAAGGGTTTGGAGGCTACACCTTC. Protein product: CASTEEGFGGYTF.

In this sample, this clonotype turned up many times. The chain joins TRBV18 to TRBJ2-1; D is unclear. The germline CDR1 and CDR2 sequences are KGHSH and LQKENI. This CDR3 contains 15 residues. The V and J ends lost 0 bases and 4 bases respectively, with 10 bases between them. In DNA form, the CDR3 reads TGTGCCAGCTCACCACCGGGGATAGGGTACAATGAGCAGTTCTTC. Protein sequence: CASSPPGIGYNEQFF.

The table lists this clonotype with many counts. The chain recombines TRBV6-5 with TRBJ2-1; D unresolved. Trimming pared 2 bases from V and 7 bases from J, leaving 9 bases between. This CDR3 is 13 amino acids long. CDR1 and CDR2 (germline): MNHEY, SVGAGI. The chain's CDR3 is CASSYSETNEQFF. DNA for the CDR3: TGTGCCAGCAGTTACAGCGAAACAAATGAGCAGTTCTTC.